This TCR beta chain is from a study of blood T cell repertoires in COVID-19. Looking at the study overall: The samples span acute and convalescent COVID-19 from the United States, Italy and Spain. Sources were T cells, B-cell-depleted T cells, or PBMCs; the material itself was cDNA or gDNA.

Under the authors' procedure: Estimated nucleated cell counts came from reference gene primer amplification. Sequenced by immunoSEQ multiplex PCR; TCRdb stores in-frame clones only, minus some. That table supplies the V and J calls and clone size; D and trimming were determined from the DNA. The table includes 98,000 or so clones, 75% to 95% detected once. V lost 1 base to trimming and J lost 4 bases, with 13 bases between them. The CDR3 contains 15 residues. Germline V gene lookup returns CDR1 SEHNR and CDR2 FQNEAQ (reference sequence). Material: peripheral blood. The rearrangement links TRBV7-9 to TRBJ1-2; no clear D. The receptor's source is a human donor in a cohort sampled during active COVID-19. In nucleotides, the CDR3 is TGTGCCAGCAGCTTAGGGGCAGCGACTATCTATGGCTACACCTTC. This codes for CASSLGAATIYGYTF.